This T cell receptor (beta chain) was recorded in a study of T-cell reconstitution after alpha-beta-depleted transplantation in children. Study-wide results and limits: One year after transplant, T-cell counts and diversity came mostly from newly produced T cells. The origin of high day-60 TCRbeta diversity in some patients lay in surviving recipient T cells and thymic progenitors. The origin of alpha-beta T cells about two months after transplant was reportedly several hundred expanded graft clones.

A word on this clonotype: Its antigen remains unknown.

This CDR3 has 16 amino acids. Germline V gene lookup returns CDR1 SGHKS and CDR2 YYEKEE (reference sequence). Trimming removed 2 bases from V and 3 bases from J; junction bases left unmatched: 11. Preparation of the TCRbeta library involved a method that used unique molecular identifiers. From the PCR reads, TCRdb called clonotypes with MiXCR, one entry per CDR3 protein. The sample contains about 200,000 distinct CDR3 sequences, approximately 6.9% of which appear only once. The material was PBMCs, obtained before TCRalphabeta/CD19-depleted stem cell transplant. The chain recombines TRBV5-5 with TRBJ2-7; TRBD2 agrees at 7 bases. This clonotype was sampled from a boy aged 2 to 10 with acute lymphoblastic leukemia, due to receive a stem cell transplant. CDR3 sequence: CASSLLWTRSHYEQYF. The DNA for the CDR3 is TGTGCCAGCAGCTTACTATGGACTAGATCCCACTACGAGCAGTACTTC.